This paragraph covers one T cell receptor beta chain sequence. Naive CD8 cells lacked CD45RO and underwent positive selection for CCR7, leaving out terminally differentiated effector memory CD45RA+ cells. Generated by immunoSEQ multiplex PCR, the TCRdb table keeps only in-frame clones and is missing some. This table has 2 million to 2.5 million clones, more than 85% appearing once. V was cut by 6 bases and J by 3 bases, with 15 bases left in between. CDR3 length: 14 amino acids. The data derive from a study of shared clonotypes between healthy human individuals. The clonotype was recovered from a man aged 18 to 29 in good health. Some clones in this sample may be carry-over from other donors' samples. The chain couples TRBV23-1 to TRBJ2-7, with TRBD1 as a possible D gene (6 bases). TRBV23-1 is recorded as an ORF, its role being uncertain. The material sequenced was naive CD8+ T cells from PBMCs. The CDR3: CASSQPGHHYEQYF. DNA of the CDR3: TGCGCCAGCAGCCAACCGGGACACCACTACGAGCAGTACTTC.